These 23 T cell receptor beta chains originate from one sample sequenced in a study of Ad26.COV2.S vaccination and SARS-CoV-2 variants. Sample treatment: roughly 20 received Ad26.COV2.S at low or high dose, single or two shots; several received placebo; per-sample allocation not given. Specimens were obtained on day 63 following the first vaccine or placebo injection. Sequenced by immunoSEQ multiplex PCR; TCRdb stores in-frame clones only, minus some. The sample has some 340,000 clones, 70% to 90% seen once; the top ten hold approximately 2.1%. Sequences were derived from peripheral blood, sampled in a trial of Ad26.COV2.S vaccine versus placebo. The receptors originated from a person between 18 and 65 years old who received the Ad26.COV2.S COVID-19 vaccine or a placebo.

This clone was seen just once. The chain combines TRBV6-5 with TRBJ2-7, with 7 bases matching TRBD2. This CDR3 spans 16 amino acids. V shed 2 bases, J shed 4 bases, and the junction held 11 bases outside the gene matches. The germline V gene has CDR1 MNHEY and CDR2 SVGAGI. For the CDR3, the DNA is TGTGCCAGCAGTTACACTAGCGCCGGGACCTCGTACGAGCAGTACTTC. Its translation: CASSYTSAGTSYEQYF.

In this sample, this clone turned up a few times. The J gene is TRBJ1-6, the V gene TRBV9; 8 nucleotides align to TRBD1. The length of the CDR3 is 14 residues. Germline CDR1 SGDLS, CDR2 YYNGEE. V shed 2 bases, J shed 8 bases, and the junction held 3 bases outside the gene matches. CDR3 nucleotides: TGTGCCAGCAGCGTCAGGGGGCATGATTCACCCCTCCACTTT. It is translated as CASSVRGHDSPLHF.

The chain's CDR3 is CSVEVSGTDTQYF. CDR3 nucleotides: TGCAGCGTTGAGGTTAGCGGCACAGATACGCAGTATTTT. V is TRBV29-1 and J is TRBJ2-3; a possible D gene is TRBD2 (5 bases). Germline values: CDR1 SQVTM, CDR2 ANQGSEA. V was trimmed by 3 bases and J by 1 base, leaving 8 bases between them. The CDR3 loop spans 13 amino acids.

This chain links TRBV6-5 with TRBJ2-7; D is undetermined. The V end was cut by 6 bases, the J end by 2 bases, with 14 bases between. CDR1 is MNHEY, CDR2 SVGAGI, per germline. The CDR3 sequence is 14 residues long. In DNA, the CDR3 is TGTGCCAGCAGCTACGGGTCTACCACCTACGAGCAGTACTTC. It codes for CASSYGSTTYEQYF.

The chain uses TRBV6-5 and TRBJ1-1, with 10 bases matching TRBD1. The CDR3 is made up of 14 amino acids. Germline trimming cut 6 bases from V and 1 base from J; bases unmatched to any gene: 2. Germline values: CDR1 MNHEY, CDR2 SVGAGI. The CDR3 DNA reads as TGTGCCAGCAGGCGACAGGGGGCGAACACTGAAGCTTTCTTT. Translating gives CASRRQGANTEAFF.

The rearrangement uses TRBV27 and TRBJ1-5; D not certain. The germline V gene encodes CDR1 MNHEY and CDR2 SMNVEV (reference sequence). The length of the CDR3 is 13 residues. V dropped 3 bases and J dropped 4 bases, with 7 bases sitting between them. CDR3 sequence (DNA): TGTGCCAGCAGTTTTTGGGGTAATCAGCCCCAGCATTTT. This codes for CASSFWGNQPQHF.

The gene calls are TRBV28 and TRBJ2-7; tentatively, D is TRBD1 (5 bases). CDR1 is MDHEN and CDR2 is SYDVKM in the germline V gene. The CDR3 totals 14 residues. V lost 2 bases and J lost 0, with 8 bases in between. CDR3 nucleotide sequence: TGTGCCAGCAGTTTAGGCAGGGTCTCCTACGAGCAGTACTTC. Translated, it gives CASSLGRVSYEQYF.

In its sample, this clone was seen a few times. The chain is built from TRBV6-6 and TRBJ2-5, with 7 positions matching TRBD1. Germline V gene lookup returns CDR1 MNHNY and CDR2 SVGAGI (reference sequence). With 7 bases clipped from V and 5 bases from J, the junction kept 7 bases outside the gene matches. The CDR3 is 13 residues long. The CDR3 bases are TGTGCCAGCATTAGGGGGCCGGGGGAGACCCAGTACTTC. It codes for CASIRGPGETQYF.

This clone showed up just once. V is TRBV18 and J is TRBJ1-3; 8 bases line up with TRBD1. In germline, CDR1 is KGHSH, CDR2 LQKENI. CDR3 length: 15 residues. V shed 6 bases, J shed 0 bases, and the junction held 4 bases outside the gene matches. CDR3: CASSGGQGSGNTIYF. The CDR3 region has the DNA TGTGCCAGCTCGGGCGGACAGGGCTCTGGAAACACCATATATTTT.

The rearrangement links TRBV7-3 to TRBJ2-3, with D unclear. With 7 bases removed from V and 2 bases from J, the gap between germline ends came to 16 bases. The CDR3 extends over 15 amino acids. CDR1 and CDR2 (germline): SGHTA, FQGTGA. In DNA form, the CDR3 reads TGTGCCAGCACCCTGGACGGCTTTAACACAGATACGCAGTATTTT. Translated: CASTLDGFNTDTQYF.

The gene calls are TRBV18 and TRBJ2-2, with 11 bases fitting TRBD2. Germline V gene data show CDR1 as KGHSH and CDR2 as LQKENI. The V segment lost 0 bases and the J segment 1 base; nucleotides outside the gene matches: 4. The CDR3 is made up of 18 amino acids. CDR3 nucleotide sequence: TGTGCCAGCTCACCACCACTAGCGGGGGCCTTGAACACCGGGGAGCTGTTTTTT. Its protein is CASSPPLAGALNTGELFF.

This clone was recorded a few times. The rearrangement joins TRBV10-3 to TRBJ2-2; 13 bases agree with TRBD2. Per the germline V gene, CDR1 is ENHRY and CDR2 is SYGVKD. The CDR3 totals 18 residues. V dropped 6 bases and J dropped 0; count of bases not matched to a gene: 7. CDR3 residues: CAISPTSGGIANTGELFF. In DNA form, the CDR3 reads TGTGCCATCAGCCCGACTAGCGGGGGGATAGCGAACACCGGGGAGCTGTTTTTT.

This clone was seen repeatedly, ten times or more. CDR3 DNA: TGCAGCGTTTCGACAGGGACACCCTCTGGGGCCAACGTCCTGACTTTC. Its protein product is CSVSTGTPSGANVLTF. The chain carries TRBV29-1 and TRBJ2-6, with TRBD1 matching over 7 bases. This CDR3 has 16 residues. Germline CDR1 is SQVTM and CDR2 is ANQGSEA. Trimming cost V 5 bases and J 0 bases; bases outside gene matches: 7.

With respect to this clone: The junction differs from germline at one of its ends, possibly a read error. This chain links TRBV5-1 with TRBJ2-3; no firm D call. CDR3 length: 16 amino acids. Germline loops: CDR1 SGHRS, CDR2 YFSETQ. The CDR3 region is CASSLGLISWTDTQYF. CDR3 DNA: TGCGCCAGCAGTTTGGGGTTGATAAGTTGGACAGATACGCAGTATTTT.

The chain couples TRBV28 to TRBJ1-5; D is perhaps TRBD1 (5 bases). The germline CDR1 and CDR2 sequences are MDHEN and SYDVKM. Trimming took 5 bases from V and 7 from J, leaving 18 bases between them. The CDR3 spans 15 residues. The CDR3 DNA reads TGTGCCAGCAGTAGAAGCGGGGGGTACAACCAGCCCCAGCATTTT. Its translation: CASSRSGGYNQPQHF.

The rearrangement joins TRBV19 to TRBJ2-1; D might be TRBD2 (5 bases). The germline gives CDR1 LNHDA, CDR2 SQIVND (reference sequence). The CDR3 runs to 15 residues. Trimming pared 3 bases from V and 6 bases from J, leaving 15 bases between. The CDR3 nucleotides are TGTGCCAGTAGTATTCTTCGGGCTAGCTTCAATGAGCAGTTCTTC. It specifies CASSILRASFNEQFF. The entire variable domain, with the rest obtained from reference TRBV19 and TRBJ2-1, is as follows: DGGITQSPKYLFRKEGQNVTLSCEQNLNHDAMYWYRQDPGQGLRLIYYSQIVNDFQKGDIAEGYSVSREKKESFPLTVTSAQKNPTAFYLCASSILRASFNEQFFGPGTRLTVL.

This clone was counted a single time. V and J are TRBV5-1 and TRBJ2-2; possible D gene TRBD1, 5 bases. The CDR3 is 14 residues long. V lost 0 bases and J lost 4, with 7 bases in between. The germline V gene has CDR1 SGHRS and CDR2 YFSETQ. CDR3 region: CASSLADSTGELFF. The CDR3 DNA reads TGCGCCAGCAGCTTGGCAGACAGCACCGGGGAGCTGTTTTTT.

This clone was recorded a few times. The CDR3 DNA is TGTGCCAGCAGTGACTCGAGCAGGAATTCACCCCTCCACTTT. It codes for CASSDSSRNSPLHF. This chain joins TRBV6-4 and TRBJ1-6; D remains unclear. Trimming removed 0 bases from V and 7 bases from J, with 7 bases in between. Germline V gives CDR1 MRHNA, CDR2 SNTAGT. The CDR3 runs 14 residues.

V gene TRBV5-6 combines with J gene TRBJ1-1; 7 bases fit TRBD1. Germline loops: CDR1 SGHDT, CDR2 YYEEEE. The junction had 1 base not matched to a gene; V was cut back by 5 bases and J by 6 bases. CDR3 size: 11 residues. CDR3 bases: TGTGCCAGCAGTACAGGGGCTGAAGCTTTCTTT. This encodes CASSTGAEAFF.

The rearrangement uses TRBV5-4 and TRBJ2-5; tentative D call: TRBD2 (5 bases). The germline CDR1 and CDR2 sequences are SGHNT and YYREEE (reference sequence). The CDR3 spans 14 residues. The V and J ends lost 2 bases and 5 bases respectively, with 13 bases between them. The CDR3 region is CASSLAPLEETQYF. The CDR3 DNA reads TGTGCCAGCAGCTTAGCCCCACTAGAGGAGACCCAGTACTTC.

The chain uses TRBV19 and TRBJ1-1, with D possibly TRBD1 on 5 matching bases. Trimming took off 6 bases at V and 1 base at J, with 15 bases between the two ends. Germline V CDR1 and CDR2: LNHDA, SQIVND (reference sequence). The CDR3 is made up of 15 amino acids. The CDR3 bases are TGTGCCAGTAGACCCCGGGCAGGGCGGAACACTGAAGCTTTCTTT. This codes for CASRPRAGRNTEAFF.

This chain uses TRBV6-1 with TRBJ1-2; maybe TRBD1 (5 bases). V lost 0 bases and J lost 2, with 7 bases in between. Germline CDR1 reads MNHNS; CDR2 reads SASEGT. The CDR3 is 14 amino acids. CDR3 coding DNA: TGTGCCAGCAGTGAAGCTGGACAAAACTATGGCTACACCTTC. This translates into CASSEAGQNYGYTF.

The chain couples TRBV18 to TRBJ2-3, with 12 bases that match TRBD2. CDR1 KGHSH and CDR2 LQKENI come from the germline V gene. This CDR3 has 14 amino acids. With V trimmed by 8 bases and J by 2 bases, 2 bases remained unmatched. CDR3 nucleotides: TGTGCCAGCCGACTAGCGGGGGACACAGATACGCAGTATTTT. This translates into CASRLAGDTDTQYF.